Below, one TCR beta chain is given with its context. The entry originates in a study of blood T cell repertoires in COVID-19. Study-wide context: COVID-19 samples, acute and convalescent, were from the United States, Italy and Spain. T cells, B-cell-depleted T cells, or PBMCs supplied cDNA or gDNA.

This table comes from immunoSEQ multiplex PCR, and its TCRdb copy is limited to in-frame clones, with some not included. Of 300,000 to 400,000 clones detected, about 87% appear once; the ten largest clones hold 1.6%. The receptor's source is a woman aged 30 to 39 with COVID-19, enrolled during active disease. The specimen was peripheral blood.

The CDR3 coding sequence is TGTGCCAGCAGCCAGGAACGGGGACTAAATCAGCCCCAGCATTTT. Amino acids: CASSQERGLNQPQHF. The chain employs TRBV3-1 (or the pseudogene TRBV3-2) and TRBJ1-5; a possible D gene is TRBD1 (5 bases). Germline V CDR1 and CDR2: LGHDT, YNNKEL (reference sequence). V shed 3 bases and J shed 4 bases, with 13 bases lying between them. CDR3 length equals 15 residues.